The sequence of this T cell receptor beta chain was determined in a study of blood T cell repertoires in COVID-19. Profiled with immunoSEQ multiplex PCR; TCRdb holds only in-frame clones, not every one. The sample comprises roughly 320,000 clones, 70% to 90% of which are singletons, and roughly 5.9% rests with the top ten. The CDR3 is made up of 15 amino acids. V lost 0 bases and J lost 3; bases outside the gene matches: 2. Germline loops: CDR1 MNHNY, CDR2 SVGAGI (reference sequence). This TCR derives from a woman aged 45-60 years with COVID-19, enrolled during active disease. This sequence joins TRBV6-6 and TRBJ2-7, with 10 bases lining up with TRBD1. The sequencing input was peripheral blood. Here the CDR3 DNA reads TGTGCCAGCAGTTACTCCGGGACAGGGGTCTACGAGCAGTACTTC. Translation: CASSYSGTGVYEQYF.